This entry lists 18 T cell receptor beta chains sequenced from one sample in a study of T cells in tuberculosis (dated by TCRdb to between 2018 and 2020). After being thawed and rested overnight, PBMC were stained with GMM-loaded CD1B tetramer, a Live/Dead dye and anti-CD3, and were then sorted on a FACS Aria II. The CD1B tetramers were loaded with C32 glucose monomycolate that had been purified from Rhodococcus equi. The library was made by the immunoSEQ multiplex PCR assay. Imported from immuneACCESS, the table was reduced by TCRdb to in-frame sequences with V and J called. These copies leave out some clones; in studies compared against another copy, an unresolved V gene accounts for under half, and the cause of the remainder is not known. This sample lists tens of thousands of clones; approximately 91% were detected once. The top ten clonotypes cover under 2.5% of the sample. The sample comprised CD1b-GMM tetramer-negative cells sorted from PBMCs. According to the study, the label for this sample's cell subset or site signals: T cells not binding CD1B-GMM tetramer, sorted from same donor. These receptors were collected from an adult woman with latent tuberculosis.

This chain connects TRBV18 to TRBJ1-4; D may be TRBD1 (5 bases). The V end lost 3 bases, the J end lost 8 bases, and 19 bases lay between the germline ends. CDR1 and CDR2 (germline): KGHSH, LQKENI. The CDR3 is 16 residues long. CDR3 residues: CASSPGHRSGNEKLFF. CDR3 DNA sequence: TGTGCCAGCTCACCTGGCCATCGGTCAGGGAACGAAAAACTGTTTTTT.

This chain joins TRBV18 and TRBJ2-3, with D possibly matching TRBD1 (7 bases). The germline V and J ends were trimmed by 5 bases and 7 bases, with 22 bases remaining between them. There are 16 residues in the CDR3. The germline CDR1 and CDR2 sequences are KGHSH and LQKENI. The DNA of the CDR3 is TGTGCCAGCTCATCAGGGGGGATTCGGGGATCGAATACGCAGTATTTT. Translating gives CASSSGGIRGSNTQYF.

The sample holds one count of this clone. The CDR3: CASSFLGQGRSGYTF. Here the CDR3 DNA reads TGTGCCAGCAGTTTCCTGGGACAGGGAAGGTCAGGCTACACCTTC. The gene calls are TRBV27 and TRBJ1-2; 9 nucleotides match TRBD1. The CDR3 consists of 15 residues. V was pared by 3 bases and J by 8 bases, with 10 bases of the junction left unmatched. Germline V gene lookup returns CDR1 MNHEY and CDR2 SMNVEV (reference sequence).

There are a few counts of this clone. The chain combines TRBV4-1 with TRBJ1-6; D gene unclear. The germline V gene has CDR1 MGHRA and CDR2 YSYEKL. Trimming took off 5 bases at V and 9 bases at J, with 11 bases between the two ends. The CDR3 is made up of 13 amino acids. The CDR3 region is CASSDPRGSPLHF. CDR3 coding DNA: TGCGCCAGCAGCGATCCGCGGGGTTCACCCCTCCACTTT.

The V and J genes are TRBV7-6 and TRBJ2-1, with 16 nucleotides matching TRBD2. The V and J ends lost 5 bases and 0 bases, in that order; junction bases with no gene match: 13. This CDR3 comprises 21 residues. The germline V gene encodes CDR1 SGHVS and CDR2 FNYEAQ. The CDR3 DNA reads TGTGCCAGCAGCGAACAATCCCCGGGACTAGCGGGGGGGAGCTCCTACAATGAGCAGTTCTTC. It translates to CASSEQSPGLAGGSSYNEQFF.

The chain carries TRBV5-1 and TRBJ2-3; D not certain. The length of the CDR3 is 12 residues. Germline V gene lookup returns CDR1 SGHRS and CDR2 YFSETQ. Trimming pared 2 bases from V and 4 bases from J, leaving 5 bases between. This CDR3 is CASSFGSDTQYF. The CDR3 region has the DNA TGCGCCAGCAGCTTCGGTTCAGATACGCAGTATTTT. Variable domain in full (rest from reference TRBV5-1 and TRBJ2-3): KAGVTQTPRYLIKTRGQQVTLSCSPISGHRSVSWYQQTPGQGLQFLFEYFSETQRNKGNFPGRFSGRQFSNSRSEMNVSTLELGDSALYLCASSFGSDTQYFGPGTRLTVL.

The rearrangement uses TRBV5-1 and TRBJ2-3, with 7 positions matching TRBD1. This CDR3 is built from 15 residues. In germline, CDR1 is SGHRS, CDR2 YFSETQ. With 4 bases clipped from V and 2 bases from J, the junction kept 7 bases outside the gene matches. The CDR3 protein is CASSLTDRVTDTQYF. CDR3 coding DNA: TGCGCCAGCAGCCTTACTGACAGGGTCACAGATACGCAGTATTTT. The full variable domain, with the rest looked up from reference TRBV5-1 and TRBJ2-3, is KAGVTQTPRYLIKTRGQQVTLSCSPISGHRSVSWYQQTPGQGLQFLFEYFSETQRNKGNFPGRFSGRQFSNSRSEMNVSTLELGDSALYLCASSLTDRVTDTQYFGPGTRLTVL.

The gene calls are TRBV7-3 and TRBJ2-1; D possibly corresponds to TRBD2 (5 bases). V lost 0 bases, J lost 8 bases, and 8 bases lay in between. Germline CDR1 SGHTA, CDR2 FQGTGA. The CDR3 is 13 amino acids. The CDR3 DNA follows: TGTGCCAGCAGCTTAACGCCCGGGGATGAGCAGTTCTTC. Translated: CASSLTPGDEQFF.

On this clone itself: Relative to the germline gene, one junction end is altered; a read error may explain this. The rearrangement uses TRBV6-1 and TRBJ2-4; D is possibly TRBD1 (6 bases). This CDR3 has 13 amino acids. CDR1 is MNHNS and CDR2 is SASEGT in the germline V gene. CDR3 amino acids: CASSEDWDGQRNF. The CDR3 DNA is TGTGCCAGCAGTGAAGATTGGGATGGACAGAGAAACTTC.

This sequence joins TRBV6-5 and TRBJ1-2; D remains unclear. V was clipped by 4 bases and J by 5 bases, with 14 bases between them. This CDR3 has 14 residues. Looked up from germline, CDR1 is MNHEY and CDR2 is SVGAGI. CDR3 DNA sequence: TGTGCCAGCAGTTCGGTCCTTCCATCTTATGGCTACACCTTC. Translated, it gives CASSSVLPSYGYTF.

This chain links TRBV6-5 with TRBJ1-1; no firm D call. Germline values: CDR1 MNHEY, CDR2 SVGAGI. V was pared by 8 bases and J by 4 bases, with 14 bases between. The CDR3 sequence is 13 residues long. The CDR3: CASSLTEGTEAFF. CDR3 DNA sequence: TGTGCCAGCTCATTGACGGAGGGCACTGAAGCTTTCTTT.

This sequence joins TRBV6-1 and TRBJ1-2; D gene unclear. Looked up from germline, CDR1 is MNHNS and CDR2 is SASEGT. Trimming removed 1 base at V and 2 bases at J, with 8 bases between. The CDR3 runs 14 residues. In DNA, the CDR3 is TGTGCCAGCAGTGAAGTACAGCCCAACTATGGCTACACCTTC. Its translation is CASSEVQPNYGYTF.

Only one count was recorded for this clone. The V gene is TRBV6-5, the J gene TRBJ2-5; tentatively, D is TRBD1 (6 bases). Germline loops: CDR1 MNHEY, CDR2 SVGAGI. The CDR3 extends over 16 amino acids. V shed 4 bases and J shed 3 bases, with 18 bases lying between them. Here the CDR3 DNA reads TGTGCCAGCAGTTTTTTATCAGGGGTGAGGAAAGAGACCCAGTACTTC. This translates into CASSFLSGVRKETQYF.

V is TRBV15 and J is TRBJ1-3; no definite D call. This CDR3 contains 15 residues. Trimming shortened V by 1 base and J by 4 bases, and 11 bases separated the two germline ends. CDR1 is LNHNV, CDR2 YYDKDF, per germline (reference sequence). The CDR3 nucleotides are TGTGCCACCAGCAGAGGGGCAGATATCGGAAACACCATATATTTT. Translating gives CATSRGADIGNTIYF. Looking up the rest from reference TRBV15 and TRBJ1-3 gives the full variable domain: DAMVIQNPRYQVTQFGKPVTLSCSQTLNHNVMYWYQQKSSQAPKLLFHYYDKDFNNEADTPDNFQSRRPNTSFCFLDIRSPGLGDTAMYLCATSRGADIGNTIYFGEGSWLTVV.

The chain joins TRBV6-1 to TRBJ1-5; 8 nucleotides align to TRBD1. The germline gives CDR1 MNHNS, CDR2 SASEGT. Germline trimming cut 4 bases from V and 2 bases from J; bases unmatched to any gene: 4. This CDR3 has 15 amino acids. The CDR3 region has the DNA TGTGCCAGCAGTGTCCAGGGGGCTCGCAATCAGCCCCAGCATTTT. This codes for CASSVQGARNQPQHF.

This chain links TRBV11-2 with TRBJ1-2; 9 bases align to TRBD1. This CDR3 contains 15 residues. J lost 6 bases, V lost 5 bases, and 10 bases had no gene match. The germline V gene has CDR1 SGHAT and CDR2 FQNNGV. The CDR3 DNA sequence: TGTGCCAGCAGCAAACCGGGACAGGGAAGACATGGCTACACCTTC. Amino acids: CASSKPGQGRHGYTF.

The genes are TRBV5-1 and TRBJ1-1; perhaps TRBD1 as D (6 bases). The CDR3 covers 13 residues. Germline lookup yields CDR1 SGHRS and CDR2 YFSETQ. The V end was cut by 1 base, the J end by 11 bases, with 15 bases between. DNA of the CDR3: TGCGCCAGCAGCTTGTTTAGCGGGGGCGACGCTTTCTTT. Amino acid sequence: CASSLFSGGDAFF.

The V call is TRBV10-3, the J call TRBJ2-2, with D hard to call. CDR3 length: 14 residues. Germline values: CDR1 ENHRY, CDR2 SYGVKD. V was clipped by 3 bases and J by 7 bases, with 12 bases between them. For the CDR3, the DNA is TGTGCCATCAGTGACCCCCTCCTCGGCGGGGAGCTGTTTTTT. Its protein is CAISDPLLGGELFF.